The 7 T cell receptor beta chains given below trace back to one sample, sequenced in a study of T-cell memory formation after mild COVID-19. TCRdb fed the 5' RACE reads into MiXCR, producing one record per CDR3 protein. In the table there are 300,000 to 350,000 distinct CDR3 sequences, 12% to 15% of which are singletons. The sample taken for sequencing was PBMCs or a T cell subset sorted from them (not recorded which). All receptors derive from a man aged 18 to 29 who had mild COVID-19 (a few samples of this study predate the infection). Cell type and time point are not known.

This clonotype appeared a single time. The V call is TRBV27, the J call TRBJ1-4, with TRBD1 as a possible D gene (5 bases). Germline V gene lookup returns CDR1 MNHEY and CDR2 SMNVEV (reference sequence). Trimming pared 2 bases from V and 3 bases from J, leaving 10 bases between. The CDR3 extends over 15 amino acids. The CDR3 loop is CASSLAGSANEKLFF. CDR3 coding DNA: TGTGCCAGCAGTTTAGCAGGGTCGGCTAATGAAAAACTGTTTTTT.

The gene calls are TRBV25-1 and TRBJ2-6, with D perhaps TRBD1 (5 bases). Germline CDR1 reads MGHDK; CDR2 reads SYGVNS. V lost 2 bases and J lost 2, with 13 bases in between. This CDR3 has 17 amino acids. Here the CDR3 reads CASSETPQGPGANVLTF. As DNA, the CDR3 is TGTGCCAGCAGTGAAACTCCTCAGGGTCCTGGGGCCAACGTCCTGACTTTC.

The table lists this clonotype with many counts. The gene calls are TRBV29-1 and TRBJ1-1; no firm D call. CDR3 length equals 12 residues. The ends were cut back, 4 bases at V and 0 bases at J, with 6 bases in the middle. Germline assignment: CDR1 SQVTM and CDR2 ANQGSEA. The CDR3 loop reads CSVARMNTEAFF. The CDR3, as DNA: TGCAGCGTTGCCAGGATGAACACTGAAGCTTTCTTT.

The table lists this clonotype with a few counts. The chain carries TRBV6-6 and TRBJ2-7; 9 positions match TRBD1. Germline V gene lookup returns CDR1 MNHNY and CDR2 SVGAGI (reference sequence). CDR3 length: 14 amino acids. V gave up 5 bases and J gave up 0 bases; unmatched junction bases: 2. CDR3 DNA sequence: TGTGCCAGCAGTACGACAGGGGGCTCCTACGAGCAGTACGTC. It translates to CASSTTGGSYEQYV.

The chain employs TRBV7-6 and TRBJ2-7; D remains ambiguous. V lost 4 bases and J 1 base, leaving 11 bases between the germline ends. The CDR3 extends over 14 amino acids. CDR1 and CDR2 from the germline V gene are SGHVS and FNYEAQ. The CDR3 DNA is TGTGCCAGCAGCTCCGCCCAGCATTCCTACGAGCAGTACTTC. It specifies CASSSAQHSYEQYF.

In its sample, this clonotype was seen a few times. V usage is TRBV11-2 and J usage is TRBJ1-1; D is possibly TRBD1 (5 bases). Germline lookup yields CDR1 SGHAT and CDR2 FQNNGV. The CDR3 consists of 14 residues. The V gene lost 0 bases and the J gene lost 4 bases, with 9 bases spanning the gap. In DNA, the CDR3 is TGTGCCAGCAGCTTAGATCGGGGGAGCACTGAAGCTTTCTTT. Its translation: CASSLDRGSTEAFF.

The V call is TRBV7-6, the J call TRBJ2-5, with D perhaps assigned TRBD1 or TRBD2 (6 bases each). CDR1 is SGHVS and CDR2 is FNYEAQ in the germline V gene. Trimming left V 3 bases short and J 1 base short, with 15 bases between. This CDR3 has 16 residues. The CDR3 DNA reads as TGTGCCAGCAGCTTCGTCGGGGGCCCTAGCCAAGAGACCCAGTACTTC. Translating gives CASSFVGGPSQETQYF. The full variable domain, rest sourced from reference TRBV7-6 and TRBJ2-5, is GAGVSQSPRYKVTKRGQDVALRCDPISGHVSLYWYRQALGQGPEFLTYFNYEAQQDKSGLPNDRFSAERPEGSISTLTIQRTEQRDSAMYRCASSFVGGPSQETQYFGPGTRLLVL.